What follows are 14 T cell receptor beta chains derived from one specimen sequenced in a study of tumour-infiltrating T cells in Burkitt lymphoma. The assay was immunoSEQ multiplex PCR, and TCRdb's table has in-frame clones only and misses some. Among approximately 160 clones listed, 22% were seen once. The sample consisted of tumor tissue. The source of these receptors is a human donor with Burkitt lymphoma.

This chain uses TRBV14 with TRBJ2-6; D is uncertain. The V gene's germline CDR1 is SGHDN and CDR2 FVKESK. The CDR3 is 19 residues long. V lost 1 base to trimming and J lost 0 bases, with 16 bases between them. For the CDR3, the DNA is TGTGCCAGCAGCCAAGTGGCGTATTTTTCATCCTCTGGGGCCAACGTCCTGACTTTC. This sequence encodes CASSQVAYFSSSGANVLTF.

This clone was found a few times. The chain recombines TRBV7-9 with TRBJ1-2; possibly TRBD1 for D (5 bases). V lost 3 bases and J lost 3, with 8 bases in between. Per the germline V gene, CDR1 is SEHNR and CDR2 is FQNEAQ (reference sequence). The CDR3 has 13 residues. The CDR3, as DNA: TGTGCCAGCAGCTTCACAGGATACTATGGCTACACCTTC. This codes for CASSFTGYYGYTF.

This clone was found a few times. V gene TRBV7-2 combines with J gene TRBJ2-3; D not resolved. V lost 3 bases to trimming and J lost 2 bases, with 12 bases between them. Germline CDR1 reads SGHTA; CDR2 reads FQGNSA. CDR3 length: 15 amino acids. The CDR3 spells CASSFLSGTTDTQYF. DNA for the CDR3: TGTGCCAGCAGCTTCCTCTCTGGAACCACAGATACGCAGTATTTT.

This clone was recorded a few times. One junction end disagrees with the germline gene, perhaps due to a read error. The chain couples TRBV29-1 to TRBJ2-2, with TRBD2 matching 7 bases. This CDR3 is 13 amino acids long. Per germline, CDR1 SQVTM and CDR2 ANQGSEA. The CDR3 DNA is TGCAGCGTTAGCGGGATTGGTGCCGGGAAGCTGTTTTTT. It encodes CSVSGIGAGKLFF.

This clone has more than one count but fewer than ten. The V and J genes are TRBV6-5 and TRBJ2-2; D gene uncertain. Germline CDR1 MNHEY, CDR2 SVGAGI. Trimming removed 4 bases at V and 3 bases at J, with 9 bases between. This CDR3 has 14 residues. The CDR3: CASSFSAYTGELFF. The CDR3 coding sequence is TGTGCCAGCAGTTTCAGCGCCTACACCGGGGAGCTGTTTTTT.

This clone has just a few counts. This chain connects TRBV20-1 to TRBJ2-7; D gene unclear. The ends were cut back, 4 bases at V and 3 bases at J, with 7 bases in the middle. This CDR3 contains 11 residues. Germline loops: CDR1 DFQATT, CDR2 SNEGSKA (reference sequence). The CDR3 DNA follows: TGCAGTGCTAATGAGGACTACGAGCAGTACTTC. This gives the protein CSANEDYEQYF.

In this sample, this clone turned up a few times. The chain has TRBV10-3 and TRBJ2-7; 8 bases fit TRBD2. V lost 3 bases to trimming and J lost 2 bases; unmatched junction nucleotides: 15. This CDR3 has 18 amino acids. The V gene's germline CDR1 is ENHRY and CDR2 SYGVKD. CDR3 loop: CAISDQGHSGSPTYEQYF. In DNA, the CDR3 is TGTGCCATCAGTGACCAAGGGCACAGCGGGAGCCCGACCTACGAGCAGTACTTC.

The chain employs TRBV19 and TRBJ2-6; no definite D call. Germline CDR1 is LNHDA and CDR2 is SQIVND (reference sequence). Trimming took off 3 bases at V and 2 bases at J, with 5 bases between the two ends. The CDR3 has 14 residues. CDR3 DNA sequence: TGTGCCAGTAGTATCTTCGCTGGGGCCAACGTCCTGACTTTC. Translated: CASSIFAGANVLTF.

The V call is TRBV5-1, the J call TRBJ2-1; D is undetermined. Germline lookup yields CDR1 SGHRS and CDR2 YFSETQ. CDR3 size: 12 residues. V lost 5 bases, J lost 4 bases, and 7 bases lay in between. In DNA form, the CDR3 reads TGCGCCAGCAGGGCGGAGTACAATGAGCAGTTCTTC. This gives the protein CASRAEYNEQFF.

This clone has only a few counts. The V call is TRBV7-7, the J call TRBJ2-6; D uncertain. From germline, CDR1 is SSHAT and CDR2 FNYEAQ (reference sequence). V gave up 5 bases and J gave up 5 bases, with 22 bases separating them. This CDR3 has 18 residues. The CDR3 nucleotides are TGTGCCAGCAGCAACAATCTTGTGCCACAAAGTCGGGCCAACGTCCTGACTTTC. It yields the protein CASSNNLVPQSRANVLTF.

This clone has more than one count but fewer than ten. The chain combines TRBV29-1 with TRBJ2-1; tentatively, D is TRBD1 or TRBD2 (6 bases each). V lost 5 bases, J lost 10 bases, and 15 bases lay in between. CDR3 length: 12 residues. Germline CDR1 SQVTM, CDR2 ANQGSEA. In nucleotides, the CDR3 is TGCAGCGTTCAACTTGGAGGGGGGGAGCAGTTCTTC. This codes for CSVQLGGGEQFF.

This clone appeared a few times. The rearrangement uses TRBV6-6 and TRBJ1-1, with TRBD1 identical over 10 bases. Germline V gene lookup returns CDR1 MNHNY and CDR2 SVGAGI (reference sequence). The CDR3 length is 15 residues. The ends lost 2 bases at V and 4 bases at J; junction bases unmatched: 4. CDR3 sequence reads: CASSYPDRGITEAFF. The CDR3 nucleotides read TGTGCCAGCAGTTACCCGGACAGGGGGATCACTGAAGCTTTCTTT.

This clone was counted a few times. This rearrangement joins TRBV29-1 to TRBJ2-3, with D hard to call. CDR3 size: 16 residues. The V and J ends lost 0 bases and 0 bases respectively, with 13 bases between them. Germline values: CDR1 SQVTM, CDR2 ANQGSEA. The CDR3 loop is CSVEDRVKTSTDTQYF. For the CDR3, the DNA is TGCAGCGTTGAAGATCGAGTTAAGACTAGCACAGATACGCAGTATTTT.

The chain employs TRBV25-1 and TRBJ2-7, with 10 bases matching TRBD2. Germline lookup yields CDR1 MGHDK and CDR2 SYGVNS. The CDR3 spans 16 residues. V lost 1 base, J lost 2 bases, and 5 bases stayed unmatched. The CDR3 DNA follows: TGTGCCAGCAGTGAATTTCGAGCGGGAGGGACCTACGAGCAGTACTTC. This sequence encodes CASSEFRAGGTYEQYF.